Described below is a single T cell receptor beta chain sequence and its context. No antigen is known for it. CDR1 SGHTA and CDR2 FQGNSA come from the germline V gene. Between the trimmed V and J ends, which lost 5 bases and 5 bases, there was a span of 15 bases. This CDR3 is built from 14 residues. The data were produced by immunoSEQ multiplex PCR, yet TCRdb's version contains in-frame clones alone and is incomplete. In the table there are some 2,000,000 clones, over 85% of which are singletons. This record belongs to a study of shared clonotypes between healthy human individuals. Study as a whole: Each donor had three CD4 naive, three CD4 memory, two CD8 naive and one CD8 memory plate.

The donors were all Caucasian adults (living in Nashville, Tennessee). The study, taken as a whole, reports: Shared clonotypes: about 4.6% naive CD4, around 3.5% naive CD8, 2.3% memory CD4, approximately 0.4% memory CD8. Richness estimates generally favored naive over memory subsets.

The clonotype was recovered from a man aged 18-30 years in good health. Sample: naive CD4+ T cells sorted from blood. The subset here: CD45RA+ positively selected. The chain links TRBV7-2 to TRBJ2-5, with a possible D match to TRBD2 (5 bases). DNA of the CDR3: TGTGCCAGCAGCCTCGCGGGTTTAACGGAGACCCAGTACTTC. Protein: CASSLAGLTETQYF.